Following are 27 T cell receptor beta chains from one sample sequenced in a study of identical twins. One entry per CDR3 protein results from TCRdb running MiXCR on the 5' RACE reads. Of around 490,000 distinct CDR3 sequences in the sample, over 12% were seen once. A further study also used this sample, focusing on yellow fever vaccine responses in identical twins.

Sequencing input: CD4+ T cells sorted from blood. The source is a woman between 18 and 30 years old in good health.

In this sample, this clonotype turned up many times. The chain links TRBV7-8 to TRBJ2-4; D remains ambiguous. The germline gives CDR1 SGHVS, CDR2 FQNEAQ. The CDR3 has 13 residues. V was trimmed by 1 base and J by 7 bases, leaving 8 bases between them. In DNA form, the CDR3 reads TGTGCCAGCAGCTTAGGTACAGCTAACATTCAGTACTTC. Translation: CASSLGTANIQYF.

This CDR3 is CASSLARQGHEQYF. The CDR3 DNA reads as TGCGCCAGCAGCTTGGCCCGACAGGGCCACGAGCAGTACTTC. The chain carries TRBV5-1 and TRBJ2-7; 7 bases map to TRBD1. Germline V gene data show CDR1 as SGHRS and CDR2 as YFSETQ. This CDR3 contains 14 residues. Unmatched junction bases numbered 5, after V lost 0 bases and J lost 5 bases.

Many counts were recorded for this clonotype. The chain carries TRBV6-1 and TRBJ1-2, with TRBD1 as a possible D gene (5 bases). Between the trimmed V and J ends, which lost 6 bases and 5 bases, there was a span of 13 bases. CDR1 MNHNS and CDR2 SASEGT come from the germline V gene. CDR3 length: 13 amino acids. CDR3 loop: CASRADKGYGYTF. CDR3 DNA: TGTGCCAGCAGAGCCGACAAGGGGTATGGCTACACCTTC.

This chain connects TRBV9 to TRBJ2-7; D possibly matches TRBD1 or TRBD2 (6 bases each). Germline CDR1 SGDLS, CDR2 YYNGEE. This CDR3 has 14 residues. Trimming stripped 2 bases from V and 3 bases from J, with 12 bases between. CDR3 residues: CASSVGGLNYEQYF. CDR3 coding DNA: TGTGCCAGCAGCGTGGGGGGCTTAAACTACGAGCAGTACTTC.

The chain joins TRBV5-1 to TRBJ1-2; D unclear. This CDR3 region has 16 residues. With 3 bases removed from V and 3 bases from J, the gap between germline ends came to 18 bases. CDR1 is SGHRS and CDR2 is YFSETQ in the germline V gene. The chain's CDR3 is CASSSIDPGGHYGYTF. CDR3 sequence (DNA): TGCGCCAGCAGCTCCATTGACCCCGGAGGTCACTATGGCTACACCTTC.

This sequence joins TRBV6-1 and TRBJ1-1; D call uncertain. Trimming cost V 6 bases and J 7 bases, with 12 bases left between them. The V gene's germline CDR1 is MNHNS and CDR2 SASEGT. There are 12 residues in the CDR3. CDR3 in DNA: TGTGCCAGCAGGCTAGGGAGCGGTGAAGCTTTCTTT. Residues: CASRLGSGEAFF.

The J gene is TRBJ1-6, the V gene TRBV9; 9 bases map to TRBD1. The germline CDR1 and CDR2 sequences are SGDLS and YYNGEE. CDR3 size: 14 residues. The V gene end was trimmed by 4 bases and the J gene end by 14 bases; junction bases not matched to a gene: 10. The CDR3 DNA is TGTGCCAGCAGCCCACCGGGACAGGGACCGGCCCTCCACTTT. Translated, it gives CASSPPGQGPALHF.

This clonotype came up a few times. The J gene is TRBJ2-1, the V gene TRBV20-1; 7 nucleotides agree with TRBD2. Trimming at V came to 5 bases and at J to 3 bases, leaving 10 bases not matched to a gene. The CDR3 spans 15 residues. Germline assignment: CDR1 DFQATT and CDR2 SNEGSKA (reference sequence). CDR3 nucleotide sequence: TGCAGTGCTCTACTCCGGGACTACCTCTACAATGAGCAGTTCTTC. This gives the protein CSALLRDYLYNEQFF.

CDR3 DNA sequence: TGTGCCAGCTCACCACCGTCGGCAGCTCAGGAGACCCAGTACTTC. Amino acid sequence: CASSPPSAAQETQYF. This chain links TRBV18 with TRBJ2-5; D is ambiguous. V was clipped by 0 bases and J by 5 bases, with 13 bases between them. The CDR3 has 15 residues. Germline V gives CDR1 KGHSH, CDR2 LQKENI.

A few counts support this clonotype. This chain connects TRBV20-1 to TRBJ1-1, with TRBD1 matching over 7 bases. J gave up 3 bases and V 1 base, and 8 bases lay outside the gene matches. The CDR3 runs to 15 residues. CDR1 is DFQATT, CDR2 SNEGSKA, per germline (reference sequence). Here the CDR3 DNA reads TGCAGTGCTAGAGGGACAGGTTGGTGGGACACTGAAGCTTTCTTT. As protein: CSARGTGWWDTEAFF.

In this sample, this clonotype turned up a few times. The J gene is TRBJ2-1, the V gene TRBV28; no clear D. Germline V gene data show CDR1 as MDHEN and CDR2 as SYDVKM. The germline V and J ends were trimmed by 4 bases and 9 bases, with 7 bases remaining between them. There are 11 residues in the CDR3. CDR3 amino acids: CASSSISEQFF. The CDR3 DNA follows: TGTGCCAGCAGTTCTATCAGTGAGCAGTTCTTC.

This clonotype was counted a few times. J is TRBJ2-1 and V is TRBV7-2; TRBD2 matches 8 bases. Germline V gene data show CDR1 as SGHTA and CDR2 as FQGNSA. V gave up 2 bases and J gave up 1 base; unmatched junction bases: 1. The CDR3 is made up of 15 amino acids. CDR3 in DNA: TGTGCCAGCAGCTTAAAGCGGGAGTCCTACAATGAGCAGTTCTTC. Its translation is CASSLKRESYNEQFF.

The genes are TRBV6-5 and TRBJ1-5, with D uncertain. Trimming stripped 8 bases from V and 6 bases from J, with 14 bases between. The length of the CDR3 is 13 residues. Germline assignment: CDR1 MNHEY and CDR2 SVGAGI. The CDR3 sequence: CASATPPGQPQHF. CDR3 nucleotides: TGTGCCAGCGCTACCCCACCCGGTCAGCCCCAGCATTTT.

V usage is TRBV12-3 or TRBV12-4 and J usage is TRBJ2-1; D might be TRBD1 or TRBD2, each matching 5 bases. This CDR3 has 15 residues. With 3 bases removed from V and 6 bases from J, the gap between germline ends came to 15 bases. The chain's CDR3 is CASSLAWGKSNEQFF. CDR3 DNA sequence: TGTGCCAGCAGTTTGGCCTGGGGGAAAAGCAATGAGCAGTTCTTC.

This clonotype was detected a few times. The chain uses TRBV24-1 and TRBJ2-1, with 7 positions matching TRBD2. Germline V gene lookup returns CDR1 KGHDR and CDR2 SFDVKD. V lost 5 bases and J lost 8; bases outside the gene matches: 20. This CDR3 region has 18 residues. The CDR3 DNA reads as TGTGCCACCAGTGCCCCGACTAGCCCGGGGAGTCGAAGCGATGAGCAGTTCTTC. Translation: CATSAPTSPGSRSDEQFF.

The chain links TRBV24-1 to TRBJ2-6, with D perhaps TRBD1 or TRBD2 (5 bases each). The germline V gene has CDR1 KGHDR and CDR2 SFDVKD. V shed 9 bases and J shed 0 bases, with 5 bases lying between them. The CDR3 runs to 13 residues. CDR3: CATGGSGANVLTF. The CDR3 nucleotides are TGTGCCACCGGGGGCTCTGGGGCCAACGTCCTGACTTTC.

The J gene is TRBJ1-6, the V gene TRBV11-1; D is unclear. V was trimmed by 0 bases and J by 7 bases, leaving 19 bases between them. Germline CDR1 and CDR2: SGHAT and FQDESV (reference sequence). CDR3 length: 18 amino acids. CDR3 residues: CASSLAITAVGSNSPLHF. In DNA, the CDR3 is TGTGCCAGCAGCTTAGCGATCACCGCAGTGGGTTCAAATTCACCCCTCCACTTT. The variable domain in full, completed from reference TRBV11-1 and TRBJ1-6, reads EAEVAQSPRYKITEKSQAVAFWCDPISGHATLYWYRQILGQGPELLVQFQDESVVDDSQLPKDRFSAERLKGVDSTLKIQPAELGDSAMYLCASSLAITAVGSNSPLHFGNGTRLTVT.

This clonotype was seen only a few times. The gene calls are TRBV6-5 and TRBJ2-7, with 7 bases fitting TRBD2. The CDR3 has 14 amino acids. The J segment lost 3 bases and the V segment lost 2 bases, leaving 4 bases of the junction unmatched. The germline CDR1 and CDR2 sequences are MNHEY and SVGAGI. The chain's CDR3 is CASSYGGSIYEQYF. DNA of the CDR3: TGTGCCAGCAGTTACGGCGGGAGTATCTACGAGCAGTACTTC.

This clonotype was observed a handful of times. This rearrangement joins TRBV10-3 to TRBJ2-2; 8 nucleotides line up with TRBD2. In germline, CDR1 is ENHRY, CDR2 SYGVKD. V shed 0 bases, J shed 4 bases, and the junction held 10 bases outside the gene matches. CDR3 length: 18 residues. CDR3 residues: CAISESILAATSTGELFF. In nucleotides, the CDR3 is TGTGCCATCAGTGAGTCCATACTAGCGGCCACTTCCACCGGGGAGCTGTTTTTT.

The chain carries TRBV19 and TRBJ2-6, with a tentative D call TRBD1 (5 bases). Trimming stripped 1 base from V and 0 bases from J, with 10 bases between. The CDR3 is 17 residues long. Germline CDR1 and CDR2: LNHDA and SQIVND (reference sequence). The CDR3: CASSIGQGFSGANVLTF. The DNA of the CDR3 is TGTGCCAGTAGTATAGGGCAGGGATTCTCTGGGGCCAACGTCCTGACTTTC.

This clonotype was found once. V and J are TRBV29-1 and TRBJ2-1, with a weak D call TRBD1 (5 bases). Germline V gives CDR1 SQVTM, CDR2 ANQGSEA. V was clipped by 4 bases and J by 10 bases, with 11 bases between them. This CDR3 comprises 11 residues. This chain's CDR3 is CSVALPGEQFF. In DNA, the CDR3 is TGCAGCGTTGCATTGCCAGGGGAGCAGTTCTTC.

This clonotype was detected a few times. The chain couples TRBV20-1 to TRBJ2-5; no clear D gene. V was clipped by 5 bases and J by 3 bases, with 4 bases between them. The CDR3 loop spans 10 amino acids. Germline V gives CDR1 DFQATT, CDR2 SNEGSKA (reference sequence). The CDR3 protein is CSASEETQYF. As DNA, the CDR3 is TGCAGTGCTTCAGAAGAGACCCAGTACTTC.

The V and J genes are TRBV11-2 and TRBJ1-2; D perhaps matches TRBD1 (6 bases). Germline CDR1 SGHAT, CDR2 FQNNGV. The CDR3 loop spans 13 amino acids. V lost 8 bases to trimming and J lost 1 base, with 11 bases between them. CDR3 region: CASRRDNNYGYTF. CDR3 sequence (DNA): TGTGCCAGCCGCAGGGACAATAACTATGGCTACACCTTC.

The rearrangement uses TRBV5-8 and TRBJ2-1; 9 bases agree with TRBD1. CDR3 size: 14 residues. CDR1 is SGHTS, CDR2 YDEGEE, per germline. V lost 6 bases and J lost 7; bases outside the gene matches: 8. The DNA for the CDR3 is TGTGCCAGCAACATCGGGACAGGGCGGAATGAGCAGTTCTTC. Translation: CASNIGTGRNEQFF.

This clonotype was detected a few times. The CDR3 spells CASSYPHSGSTDTQYF. CDR3 nucleotide sequence: TGTGCCAGCAGTTACCCCCATAGCGGGAGCACAGATACGCAGTATTTT. The rearrangement links TRBV6-2 or TRBV6-3 to TRBJ2-3, with 7 bases aligning to TRBD2. Germline V gives CDR1 MNHEY, CDR2 SVGEGT. V lost 2 bases, J lost 0 bases, and 5 bases stayed unmatched. The CDR3 runs 16 residues.

This sequence joins TRBV28 and TRBJ2-2; no clear D gene. CDR1 MDHEN and CDR2 SYDVKM come from the germline V gene. The CDR3 is 15 amino acids. V shed 2 bases and J shed 5 bases, with 12 bases lying between them. The chain's CDR3 is CASSLAAGLTGELFF. CDR3 nucleotides: TGTGCCAGCAGTTTAGCGGCAGGTTTAACCGGGGAGCTGTTTTTT.

This clonotype was detected a few times. V gene TRBV10-1 combines with J gene TRBJ1-2, with 8 bases identical to TRBD1. The CDR3 is 13 amino acids. The junction had 9 bases not matched to a gene; V was cut back by 7 bases and J by 8 bases. From germline, CDR1 is WNHNN and CDR2 SYGVQD (reference sequence). The CDR3 DNA sequence: TGCGCCAGCAATATTGGACAGGGCGGGGGCTACACCTTC. Its translation: CASNIGQGGGYTF.